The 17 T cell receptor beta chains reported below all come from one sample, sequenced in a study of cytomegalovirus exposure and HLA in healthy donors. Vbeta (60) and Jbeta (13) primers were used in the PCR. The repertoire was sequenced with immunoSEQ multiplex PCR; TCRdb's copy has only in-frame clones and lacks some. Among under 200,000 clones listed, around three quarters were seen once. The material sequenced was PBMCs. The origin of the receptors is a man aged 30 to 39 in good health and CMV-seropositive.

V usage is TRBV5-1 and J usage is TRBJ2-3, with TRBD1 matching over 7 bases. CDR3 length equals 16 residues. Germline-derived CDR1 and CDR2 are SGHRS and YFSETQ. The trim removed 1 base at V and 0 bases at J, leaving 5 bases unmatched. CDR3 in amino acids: CASSLPGTASTDTQYF. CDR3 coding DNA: TGCGCCAGCAGCTTGCCAGGGACAGCCAGCACAGATACGCAGTATTTT.

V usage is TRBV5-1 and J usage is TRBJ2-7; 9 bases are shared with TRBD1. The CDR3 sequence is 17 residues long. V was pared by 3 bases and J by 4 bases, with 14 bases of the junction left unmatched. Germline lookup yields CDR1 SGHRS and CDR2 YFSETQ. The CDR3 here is CASSSETGTGISYEQYF. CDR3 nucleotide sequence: TGCGCCAGCAGCTCAGAAACCGGGACAGGGATATCTTACGAGCAGTACTTC. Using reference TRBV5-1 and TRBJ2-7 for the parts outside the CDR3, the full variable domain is KAGVTQTPRYLIKTRGQQVTLSCSPISGHRSVSWYQQTPGQGLQFLFEYFSETQRNKGNFPGRFSGRQFSNSRSEMNVSTLELGDSALYLCASSSETGTGISYEQYFGPGTRLTVT.

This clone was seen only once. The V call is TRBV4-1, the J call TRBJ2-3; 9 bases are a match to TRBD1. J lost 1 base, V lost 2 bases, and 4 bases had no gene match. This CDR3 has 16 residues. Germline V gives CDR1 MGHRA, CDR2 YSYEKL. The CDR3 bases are TGCGCCAGCAGCCAACTAAGGACAGGGGGCACAGATACGCAGTATTTT. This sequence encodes CASSQLRTGGTDTQYF.

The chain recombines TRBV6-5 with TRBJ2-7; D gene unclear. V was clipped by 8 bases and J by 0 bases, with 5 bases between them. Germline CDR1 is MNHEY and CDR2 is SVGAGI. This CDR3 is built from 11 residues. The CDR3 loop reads CASGVSYEQYF. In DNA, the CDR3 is TGTGCCAGCGGAGTCTCCTACGAGCAGTACTTC.

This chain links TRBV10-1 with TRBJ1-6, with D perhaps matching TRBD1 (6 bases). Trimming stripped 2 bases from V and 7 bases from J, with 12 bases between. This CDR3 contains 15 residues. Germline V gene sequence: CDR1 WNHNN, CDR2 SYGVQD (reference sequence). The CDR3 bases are TGCGCCAGCAGTGAGGCCCTTACAGGGAATTCACCCCTCCACTTT. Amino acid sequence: CASSEALTGNSPLHF.

As DNA, the CDR3 is TGTGCCAGCAGTACGACTAGCGGGGCTACAGATACGCAGTATTTT. Residues: CASSTTSGATDTQYF. V and J are TRBV28 and TRBJ2-3; 11 positions match TRBD2. Trimming took 5 bases from V and 3 from J; bases not matched to a gene: 4. CDR1 is MDHEN, CDR2 SYDVKM, per germline. There are 15 residues in the CDR3.

The CDR3 loop is CASSQGGPGQPTNYGYTF. Here the CDR3 DNA reads TGCGCCAGCAGCCAAGGAGGTCCTGGACAGCCTACTAACTATGGCTACACCTTC. This chain links TRBV4-3 with TRBJ1-2; a weak D match, TRBD1 (6 bases). V shed 1 base and J shed 0 bases, with 18 bases lying between them. The CDR3 is 18 amino acids. Germline CDR1 is LGHNA and CDR2 is YSLEER.

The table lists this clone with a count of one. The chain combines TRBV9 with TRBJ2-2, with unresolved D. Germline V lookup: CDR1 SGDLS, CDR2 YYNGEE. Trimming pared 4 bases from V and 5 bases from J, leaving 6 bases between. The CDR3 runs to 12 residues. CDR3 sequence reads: CASSPRTGELFF. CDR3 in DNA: TGTGCCAGCAGCCCCAGGACCGGGGAGCTGTTTTTT.

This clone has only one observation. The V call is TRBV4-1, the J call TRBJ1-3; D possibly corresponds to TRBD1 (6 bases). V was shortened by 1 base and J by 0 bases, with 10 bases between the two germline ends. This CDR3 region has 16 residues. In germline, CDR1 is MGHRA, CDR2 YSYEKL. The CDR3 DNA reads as TGCGCCAGCAGCCAAGTAACAGGGATCTCTGGAAACACCATATATTTT. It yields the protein CASSQVTGISGNTIYF.

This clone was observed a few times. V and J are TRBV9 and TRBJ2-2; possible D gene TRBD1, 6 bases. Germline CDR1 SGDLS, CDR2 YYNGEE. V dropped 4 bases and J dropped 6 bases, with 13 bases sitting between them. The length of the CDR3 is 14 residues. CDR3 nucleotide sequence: TGTGCCAGCAGCCCGTTGGGGGCCGCCGGGGAGCTGTTTTTT. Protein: CASSPLGAAGELFF.

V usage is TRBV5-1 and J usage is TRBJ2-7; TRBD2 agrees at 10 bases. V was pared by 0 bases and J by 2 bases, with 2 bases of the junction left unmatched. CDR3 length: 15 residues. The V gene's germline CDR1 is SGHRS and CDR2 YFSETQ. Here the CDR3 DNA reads TGCGCCAGCAGCTTGGAGCTAGCGGGAGCCTACGAGCAGTACTTC. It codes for CASSLELAGAYEQYF.

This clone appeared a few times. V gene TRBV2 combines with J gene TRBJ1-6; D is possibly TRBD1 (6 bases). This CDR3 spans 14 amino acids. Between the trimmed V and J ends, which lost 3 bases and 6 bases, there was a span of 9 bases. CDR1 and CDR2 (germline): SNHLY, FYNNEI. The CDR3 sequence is CASSEGQLNSPLHF. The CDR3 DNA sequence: TGTGCCAGCAGTGAGGGACAACTTAATTCACCCCTCCACTTT.

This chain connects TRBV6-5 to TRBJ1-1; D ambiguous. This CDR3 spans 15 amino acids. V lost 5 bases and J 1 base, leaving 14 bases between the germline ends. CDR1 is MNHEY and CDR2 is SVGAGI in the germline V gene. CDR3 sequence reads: CASSLTGRRNTEAFF. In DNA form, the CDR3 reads TGTGCCAGCAGTCTGACCGGGAGAAGGAACACTGAAGCTTTCTTT.

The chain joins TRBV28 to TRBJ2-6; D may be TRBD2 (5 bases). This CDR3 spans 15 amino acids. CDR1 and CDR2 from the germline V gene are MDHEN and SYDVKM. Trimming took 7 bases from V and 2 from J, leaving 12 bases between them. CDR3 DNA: TGTGCCAGCACCCCCCTCGGGGCTGGGGCCAACGTCCTGACTTTC. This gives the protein CASTPLGAGANVLTF. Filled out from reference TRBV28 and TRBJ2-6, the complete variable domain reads DVKVTQSSRYLVKRTGEKVFLECVQDMDHENMFWYRQDPGLGLRLIYFSYDVKMKEKGDIPEGYSVSREKKERFSLILESASTNQTSMYLCASTPLGAGANVLTFGAGSRLTVL.

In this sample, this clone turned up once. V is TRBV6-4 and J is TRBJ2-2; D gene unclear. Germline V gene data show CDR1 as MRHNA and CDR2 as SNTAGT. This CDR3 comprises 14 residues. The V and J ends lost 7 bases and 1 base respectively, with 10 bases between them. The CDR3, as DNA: TGTGCCAGCAAGGCGGCCAAGAACACCGGGGAGCTGTTTTTT. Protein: CASKAAKNTGELFF.

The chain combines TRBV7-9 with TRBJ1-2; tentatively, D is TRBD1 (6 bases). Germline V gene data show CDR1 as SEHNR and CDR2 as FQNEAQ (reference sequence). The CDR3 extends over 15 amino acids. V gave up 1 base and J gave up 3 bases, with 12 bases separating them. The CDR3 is CASSLVQGRDYGYTF. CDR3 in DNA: TGTGCCAGCAGCTTAGTGCAGGGGCGAGACTATGGCTACACCTTC. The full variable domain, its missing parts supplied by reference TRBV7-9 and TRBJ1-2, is DTGVSQNPRHKITKRGQNVTFRCDPISEHNRLYWYRQTLGQGPEFLTYFQNEAQLEKSRLLSDRFSAERPKGSFSTLEIQRTEQGDSAMYLCASSLVQGRDYGYTFGSGTRLTVV.

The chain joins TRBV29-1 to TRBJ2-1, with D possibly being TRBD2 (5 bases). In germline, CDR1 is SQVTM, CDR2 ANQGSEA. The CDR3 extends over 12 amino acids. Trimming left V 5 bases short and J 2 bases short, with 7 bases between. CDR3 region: CSVSGTYNEQFF. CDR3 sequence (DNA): TGCAGCGTTTCCGGGACCTACAATGAGCAGTTCTTC.